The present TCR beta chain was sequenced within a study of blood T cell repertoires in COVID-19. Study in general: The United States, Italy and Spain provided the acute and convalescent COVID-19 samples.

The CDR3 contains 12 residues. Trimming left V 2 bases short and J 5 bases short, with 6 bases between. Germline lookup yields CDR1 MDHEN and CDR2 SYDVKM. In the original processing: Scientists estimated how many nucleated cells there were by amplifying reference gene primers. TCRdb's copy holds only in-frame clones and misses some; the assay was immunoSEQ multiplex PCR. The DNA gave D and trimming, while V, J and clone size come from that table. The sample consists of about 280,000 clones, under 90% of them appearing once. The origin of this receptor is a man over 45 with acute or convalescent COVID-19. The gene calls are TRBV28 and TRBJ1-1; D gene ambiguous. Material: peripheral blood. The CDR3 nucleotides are TGTGCCAGCAGTTTACTGCGGACTGAAGCTTTCTTT. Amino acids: CASSLLRTEAFF.